This T cell receptor beta chain derives from a study of blood T cells in healthy people across ages. Whole-study findings and limits: Naive CD4+ cell counts and diversity both ran higher in long-lived than in aged donors. Diversity figures based on one million T cells were deemed too low.

CDR1 and CDR2 from the germline V gene are MNHEY and SVGEGT. Trimming cost V 4 bases and J 0 bases; bases outside gene matches: 1. This CDR3 has 14 residues. For the second PCR, which ran for about 6 to 11 cycles, a sample-barcoded 5' primer and a J-beta primer mix were used. Per-sample output comprised a minimum of 2.5 million paired-end reads containing CDR3. Each CDR3 protein is one row after TCRdb ran MiXCR on the 5' RACE reads. The table records approximately 820,000 distinct CDR3 sequences, 40% to 50% of them present only once. Points on this clonotype: Its specificity is not known.

The chain is built from TRBV6-2 or TRBV6-3 and TRBJ2-5, with 8 nucleotides matching TRBD2. The sequencing input was blood. The source is a man in his 60s in good health. CDR3 amino acids: CASSSGGDQETQYF. The DNA for the CDR3 is TGTGCCAGCAGTTCCGGGGGGGACCAAGAGACCCAGTACTTC.